The clone carrying this T cell receptor (beta chain) was observed once. The data originate from a study of shared clonotypes between healthy human individuals. Study-wide context: Each donor had three CD4 naive, three CD4 memory, two CD8 naive and one CD8 memory plate.

Profiling relied on immunoSEQ multiplex PCR, and the TCRdb table lists in-frame clones only, not all of them. This sample has about 800,000 clones, with about 96% found just once. It was CD45RO-negative cells, positively selected for CCR7, that made up naive CD8 cells, with terminally differentiated effector memory CD45RA+ cells excluded. The CDR3 totals 16 residues. CDR1 and CDR2 (germline): MGHRA, YSYEKL. Trimming removed 4 bases at V and 3 bases at J, with 18 bases between. The chain joins TRBV4-1 to TRBJ1-2, with D possibly TRBD1 on 5 matching bases. This receptor was obtained from a man in his thirties or forties in good health. Sequencing input: naive CD8+ T cells sorted from blood. CDR3 in amino acids: CASSPLLSGIDYGYTF. The CDR3 DNA reads as TGCGCCAGCAGCCCCCTCCTCTCAGGGATCGACTATGGCTACACCTTC.